The sequence of this T cell receptor beta chain was determined in a study of T cells in Graves' hyperthyroidism and ophthalmopathy. Study-wide points: The model made its ophthalmopathy prediction, and onset followed a median approximately six months later. Most clonotypes expanded in the thyroid (above 0.001) were also present in blood.

RNA transcripts gave rise to amplified TCR beta CDR3 regions. The TCR CDR3 was amplified in a first-round RT-PCR using the HTBI primer set. MiXCR was run by TCRdb on the multiplex PCR reads, yielding one entry per CDR3 protein. The sample carries 550,000 to 700,000 distinct CDR3 sequences, roughly 14% recorded once. Per the germline V gene, CDR1 is DFQATT and CDR2 is SNEGSKA (reference sequence). The CDR3 is made up of 13 amino acids. Between the trimmed V and J ends, which lost 7 bases and 3 bases, there was a span of 16 bases. Thyroid ultrasound and orbital computed tomography, with clinical symptoms and serum thyroxine and TRAb, informed diagnoses. The source of the PBMCs was 9.5 to 10 ml of fresh peripheral blood. This clonotype has a count of ten or more. Its antigen is undetermined.

Source material: blood. This TCR came from a woman in her thirties or forties with Graves' ophthalmopathy. The V call is TRBV20-1, the J call TRBJ2-7, with D tentatively TRBD1 (6 bases). Here the CDR3 reads CSVTHREGYEQYF. Here the CDR3 DNA reads TGCAGTGTAACCCACAGGGAAGGCTACGAGCAGTACTTC.